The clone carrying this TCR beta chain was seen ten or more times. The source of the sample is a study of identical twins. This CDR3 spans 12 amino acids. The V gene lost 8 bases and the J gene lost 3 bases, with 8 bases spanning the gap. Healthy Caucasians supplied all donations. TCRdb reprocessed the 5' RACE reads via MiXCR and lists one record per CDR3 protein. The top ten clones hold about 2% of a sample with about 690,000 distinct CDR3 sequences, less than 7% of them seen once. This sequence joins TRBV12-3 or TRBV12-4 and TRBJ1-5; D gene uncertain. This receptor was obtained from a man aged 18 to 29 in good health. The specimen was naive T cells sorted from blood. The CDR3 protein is CASQSYNQPQHF. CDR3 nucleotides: TGTGCCAGCCAGTCTTACAATCAGCCCCAGCATTTT.